This T cell receptor beta chain was found in a study of T cells after yellow fever vaccination (dated by TCRdb to between 2019 and 2020). Regarding the research as a whole: The SMART-Seq v4 Ultra Low Input RNA kit was used to prepare libraries from fractions with low cell numbers. The cohort comprised two healthy male donors, one aged 18 to 30 and one aged 30 to 40 years. Blood was drawn at multiple timepoints before and after primary and secondary immunization, with bulk PBMC replicates and cell subsets isolated. Bulk TCR alpha and beta repertoires were sequenced longitudinally to track T-cell clones before and after primary and booster YFV17D yellow fever vaccination.

As regards this clonotype: Which antigen it targets is not known. Nothing much larger sits one base from this clone, and base qualities are not available.

The reads were generated on an Illumina NovaSeq 6000. Synthesis of TCR cDNA relied on 5'RACE template switching, a step that introduced a universal primer site along with unique molecular identifiers. cDNA synthesis was primed from both the TCR alpha and TCR beta constant segments. Library amplification involved two PCR steps, and the second step added sample barcodes and sequencing adapters. Libraries were sequenced on Illumina HiSeq 2500 (2x100 bp) or NovaSeq (2x150 bp). Processing in the source paper ran as follows. Demultiplexing of reads and collapsing into UMI consensus sequences were performed with MIGEC, and V(D)J alignment was carried out with MiXCR. Vaccine-responding clonotypes were defined with edgeR using replicate PBMC samples, requiring FDR below 0.01 and a log2 fold change above 5 up to day 15. Each bulk clonotype was labeled CD4 or CD8 based on which sequenced repertoire, CD4 or CD8, contained the clonotype at higher abundance. TCRdb reran the public reads through fastp at Q25 and MiXCR, keeping productive beta chains. Each record represents a unique CDR3 protein, reported with the most common genes and DNA among its rows. The V and J calls and clone size are TCRdb's, not the authors'. This sample has 300,000 to 350,000 distinct CDR3 sequences in its table, and roughly a tenth of those were observed once. Less than 3.5% of the sample is taken by the ten largest.

What the work shows at the level of the full study, not this receptor alone: Compared with the primary T-cell response, the secondary T-cell response was faster but weaker, reaching its peak on day 5 rather than on day 15. After the booster, most of the clones that had expanded following primary vaccination were detected again (just under 97% of CD4 and around 88% of CD8), which suggests that memory was broadly maintained. Because only two donors were included in the study, the extent to which the findings can be generalized is limited. FACS-sorted repertoires could contain abundant contaminating clonotypes from the bulk population, so computational filtering was required. A small share of clonotypes was detected in both CD4 and CD8 compartments, with the overlap likely arising from convergent recombination.

In light of the paper, this sample's treatment or condition label describes: live attenuated yellow fever vaccine strain. A standard Ficoll-Paque protocol was used to isolate PBMCs from peripheral blood. Dynabeads CD4 and CD8 positive selection kits were used to isolate the CD4 and CD8 T-cell fractions. TriZol was used to extract RNA from bulk PBMCs, from CD4 and CD8 fractions, and from dextramer-positive and dextramer-negative fractions. The source was CD4+ T cells sorted from PBMCs, collected 45 days after the yellow fever booster vaccination. The clonotype was recovered from a man aged 18 to 29 who received the YFV17D yellow fever vaccine.

The encoded CDR3 is CASSRGEQFF. In nucleotides, the sequence is TGTGCCAGCAGTAGAGGGGAGCAGTTCTTC. The V gene is TRBV6-2 or TRBV6-3 and the J gene is TRBJ2-1; a tentative D match to TRBD2 spans 5 bases. The germline V gene encodes CDR1 MNHEY and CDR2 SVGEGT. Trimming takes 5 bases from V and 10 bases from J, and the germline ends sit 6 bases apart. Counted from cysteine to phenylalanine, this CDR3 has 10 amino acids. The only DNA kept is the CDR3, 30 bases in frame from the first base.